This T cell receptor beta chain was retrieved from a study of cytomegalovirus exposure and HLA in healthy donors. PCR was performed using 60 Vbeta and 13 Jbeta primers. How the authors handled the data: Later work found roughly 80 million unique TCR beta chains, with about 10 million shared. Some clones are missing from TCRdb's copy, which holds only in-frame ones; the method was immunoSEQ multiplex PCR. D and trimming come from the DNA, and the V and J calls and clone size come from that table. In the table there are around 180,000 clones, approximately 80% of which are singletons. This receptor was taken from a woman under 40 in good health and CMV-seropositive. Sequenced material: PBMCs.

The DNA for the CDR3 is TGCAGCGCTGGGACAGGGAACACCGGGGAGCTGTTTTTT. This translates into CSAGTGNTGELFF. The chain carries TRBV29-1 and TRBJ2-2; TRBD1 matches at 8 bases. The germline CDR1 and CDR2 sequences are SQVTM and ANQGSEA. Germline trimming cut 7 bases from V and 1 base from J; bases unmatched to any gene: 2. This CDR3 is built from 13 residues.